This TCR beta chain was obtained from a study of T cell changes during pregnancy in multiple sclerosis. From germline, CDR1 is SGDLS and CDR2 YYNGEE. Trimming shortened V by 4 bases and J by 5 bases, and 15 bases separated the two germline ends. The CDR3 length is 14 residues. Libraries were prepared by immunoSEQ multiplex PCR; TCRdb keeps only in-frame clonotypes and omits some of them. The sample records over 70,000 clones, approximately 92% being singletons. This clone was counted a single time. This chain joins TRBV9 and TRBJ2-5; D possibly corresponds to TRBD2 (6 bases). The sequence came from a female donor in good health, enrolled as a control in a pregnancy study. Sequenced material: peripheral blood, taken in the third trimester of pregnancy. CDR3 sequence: CASSLGGSLETQYF. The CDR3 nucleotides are TGTGCCAGCAGCCTCGGAGGGAGCTTGGAGACCCAGTACTTC.